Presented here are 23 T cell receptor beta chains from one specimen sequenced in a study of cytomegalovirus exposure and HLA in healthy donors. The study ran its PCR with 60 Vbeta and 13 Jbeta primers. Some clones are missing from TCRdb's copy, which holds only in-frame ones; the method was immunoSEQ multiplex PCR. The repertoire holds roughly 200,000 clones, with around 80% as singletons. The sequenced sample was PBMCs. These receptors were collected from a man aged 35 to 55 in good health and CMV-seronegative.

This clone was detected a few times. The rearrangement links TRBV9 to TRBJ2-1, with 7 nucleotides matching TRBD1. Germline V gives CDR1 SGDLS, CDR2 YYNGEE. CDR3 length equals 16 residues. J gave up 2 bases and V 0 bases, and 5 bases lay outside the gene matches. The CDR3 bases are TGTGCCAGCAGCGTAGAGGTAGGGGGCGCCTACAATGAGCAGTTCTTC. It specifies CASSVEVGGAYNEQFF. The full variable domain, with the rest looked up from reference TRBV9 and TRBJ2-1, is DSGVTQTPKHLITATGQRVTLRCSPRSGDLSVYWYQQSLDQGLQFLIQYYNGEERAKGNILERFSAQQFPDLHSELNLSSLELGDSALYFCASSVEVGGAYNEQFFGPGTRLTVL.

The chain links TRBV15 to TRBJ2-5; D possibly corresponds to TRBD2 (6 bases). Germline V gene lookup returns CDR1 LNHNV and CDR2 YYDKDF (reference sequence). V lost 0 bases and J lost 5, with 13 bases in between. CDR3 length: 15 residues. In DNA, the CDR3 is TGTGCCACCAGCAGAGATGCGGGGCGCCGGGAGACCCAGTACTTC. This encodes CATSRDAGRRETQYF.

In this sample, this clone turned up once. The CDR3 DNA reads as TGTGCCAGCACCCCGGACAGGTTATATAATTCACCCCTCCACTTT. This encodes CASTPDRLYNSPLHF. J is TRBJ1-6 and V is TRBV6-5; 7 nucleotides align to TRBD1. Trimming cost V 7 bases and J 4 bases; bases outside gene matches: 7. CDR3 length: 15 residues. Germline V gene lookup returns CDR1 MNHEY and CDR2 SVGAGI.

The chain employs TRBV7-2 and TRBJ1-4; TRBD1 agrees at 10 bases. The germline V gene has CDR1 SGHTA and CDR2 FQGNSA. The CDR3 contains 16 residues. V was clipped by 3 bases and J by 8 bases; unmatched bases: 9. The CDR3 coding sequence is TGTGCCAGCAGCTTTCGGACAGGGGGGTCGAGGGAAAAACTGTTTTTT. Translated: CASSFRTGGSREKLFF.

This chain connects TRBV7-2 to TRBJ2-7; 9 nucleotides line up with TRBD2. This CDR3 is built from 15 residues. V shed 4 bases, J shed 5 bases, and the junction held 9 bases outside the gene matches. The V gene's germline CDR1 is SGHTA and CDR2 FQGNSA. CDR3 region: CASSSGLAWVDEQYF. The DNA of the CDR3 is TGTGCCAGCAGCTCGGGACTAGCCTGGGTGGACGAGCAGTACTTC.

The CDR3 region has the DNA TGTGCCAGCAGCTTACAAGGAGTAGTTGATGGCTACACCTTC. Residues: CASSLQGVVDGYTF. The rearrangement joins TRBV7-9 to TRBJ1-2; D unclear. From germline, CDR1 is SEHNR and CDR2 FQNEAQ (reference sequence). The CDR3 is made up of 14 amino acids. V dropped 2 bases and J dropped 6 bases, with 13 bases sitting between them.

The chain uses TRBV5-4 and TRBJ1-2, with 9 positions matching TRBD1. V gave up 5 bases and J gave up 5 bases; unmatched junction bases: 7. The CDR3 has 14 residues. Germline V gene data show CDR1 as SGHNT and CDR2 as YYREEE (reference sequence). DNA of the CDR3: TGTGCCAGCAGTTCGAGGACAGGGGAGTATGGCTACACCTTC. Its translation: CASSSRTGEYGYTF.

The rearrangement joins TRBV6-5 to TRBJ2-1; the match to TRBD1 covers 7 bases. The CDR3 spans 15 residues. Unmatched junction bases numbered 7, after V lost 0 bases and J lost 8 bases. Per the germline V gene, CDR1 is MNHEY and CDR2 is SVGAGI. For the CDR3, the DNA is TGTGCCAGCAGTTACTCGGTCCAGGGGGAGCATGAGCAGTTCTTC. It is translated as CASSYSVQGEHEQFF.

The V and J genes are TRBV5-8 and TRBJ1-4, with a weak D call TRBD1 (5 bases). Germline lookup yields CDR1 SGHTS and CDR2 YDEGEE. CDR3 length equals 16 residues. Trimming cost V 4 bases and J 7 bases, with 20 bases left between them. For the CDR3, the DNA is TGTGCCAGCAGCCTAACTGACAGCCGGATGAGTGAAAAACTGTTTTTT. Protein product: CASSLTDSRMSEKLFF.

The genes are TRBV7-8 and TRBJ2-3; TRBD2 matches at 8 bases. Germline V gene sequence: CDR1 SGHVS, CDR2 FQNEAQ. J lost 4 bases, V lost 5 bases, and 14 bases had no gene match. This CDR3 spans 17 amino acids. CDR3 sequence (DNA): TGTGCCAGCAGCGCGAGCTTAGCGGGGAGGGGAGCAGATACGCAGTATTTT. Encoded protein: CASSASLAGRGADTQYF.

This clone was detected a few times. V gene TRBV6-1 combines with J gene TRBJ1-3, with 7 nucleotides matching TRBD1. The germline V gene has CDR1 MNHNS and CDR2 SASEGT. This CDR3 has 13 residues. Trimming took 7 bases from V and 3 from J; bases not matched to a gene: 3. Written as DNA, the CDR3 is TGTGCCAGCACCGGACAGGTTGGAAACACCATATATTTT. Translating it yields CASTGQVGNTIYF.

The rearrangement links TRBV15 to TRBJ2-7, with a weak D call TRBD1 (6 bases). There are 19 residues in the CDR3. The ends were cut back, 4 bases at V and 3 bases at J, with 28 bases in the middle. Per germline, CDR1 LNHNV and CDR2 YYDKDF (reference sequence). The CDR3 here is CATSTIFNKDRDKNYEQYF. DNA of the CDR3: TGTGCCACCAGCACGATATTTAATAAAGACCGGGACAAAAACTACGAGCAGTACTTC.

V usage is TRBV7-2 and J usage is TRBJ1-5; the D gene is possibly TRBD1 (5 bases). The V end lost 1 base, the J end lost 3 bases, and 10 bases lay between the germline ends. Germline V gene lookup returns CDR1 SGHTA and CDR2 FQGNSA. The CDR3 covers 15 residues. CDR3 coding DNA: TGTGCCAGCAGCTTAGGGGGGGAGTTCAATCAGCCCCAGCATTTT. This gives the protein CASSLGGEFNQPQHF.

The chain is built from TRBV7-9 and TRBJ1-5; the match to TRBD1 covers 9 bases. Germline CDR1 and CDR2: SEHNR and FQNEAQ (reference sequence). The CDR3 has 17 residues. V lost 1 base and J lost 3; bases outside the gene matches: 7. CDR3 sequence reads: CASSLGGGQGANQPQHF. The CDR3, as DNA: TGTGCCAGCAGCTTAGGAGGGGGACAGGGAGCCAATCAGCCCCAGCATTTT.

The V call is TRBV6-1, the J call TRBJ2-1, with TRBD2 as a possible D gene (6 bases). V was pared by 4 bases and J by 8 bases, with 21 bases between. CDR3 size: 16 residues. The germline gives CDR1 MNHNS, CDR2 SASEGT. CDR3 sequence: CASSATGLVGFHEQFF. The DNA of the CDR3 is TGTGCCAGCAGTGCAACGGGACTGGTGGGCTTCCATGAGCAGTTCTTC.

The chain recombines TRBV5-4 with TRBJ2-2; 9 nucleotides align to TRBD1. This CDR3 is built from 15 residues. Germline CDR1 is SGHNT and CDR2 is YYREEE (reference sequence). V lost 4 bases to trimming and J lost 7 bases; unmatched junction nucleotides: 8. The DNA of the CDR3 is TGTGCCAGCAGCCCCAGGACAGGGGTCGGCGGGGAGCTGTTTTTT. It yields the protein CASSPRTGVGGELFF. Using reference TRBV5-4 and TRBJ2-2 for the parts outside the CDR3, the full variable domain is ETGVTQSPTHLIKTRGQQVTLRCSSQSGHNTVSWYQQALGQGPQFIFQYYREEENGRGNFPPRFSGLQFPNYSSELNVNALELDDSALYLCASSPRTGVGGELFFGEGSRLTVL.

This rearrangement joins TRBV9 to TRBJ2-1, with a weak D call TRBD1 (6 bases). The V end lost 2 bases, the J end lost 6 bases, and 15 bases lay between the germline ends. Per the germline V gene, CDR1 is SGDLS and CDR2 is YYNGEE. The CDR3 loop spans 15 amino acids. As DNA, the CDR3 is TGTGCCAGCAGCGTCGCACAGGGCAAAGGCAATGAGCAGTTCTTC. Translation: CASSVAQGKGNEQFF.

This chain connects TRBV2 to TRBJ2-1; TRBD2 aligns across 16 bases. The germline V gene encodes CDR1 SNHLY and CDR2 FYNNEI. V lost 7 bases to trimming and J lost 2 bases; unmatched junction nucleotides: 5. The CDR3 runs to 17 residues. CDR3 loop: CASTPGTSGRAYNEQFF. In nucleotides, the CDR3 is TGTGCCAGCACTCCCGGGACTAGCGGGAGGGCCTACAATGAGCAGTTCTTC.

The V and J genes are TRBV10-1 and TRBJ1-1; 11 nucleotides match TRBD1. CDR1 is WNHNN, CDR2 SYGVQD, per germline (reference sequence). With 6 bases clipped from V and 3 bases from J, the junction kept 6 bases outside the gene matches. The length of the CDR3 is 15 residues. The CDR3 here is CASSDTGQGDTEAFF. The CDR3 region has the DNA TGCGCCAGCAGCGATACGGGACAGGGGGACACTGAAGCTTTCTTT.

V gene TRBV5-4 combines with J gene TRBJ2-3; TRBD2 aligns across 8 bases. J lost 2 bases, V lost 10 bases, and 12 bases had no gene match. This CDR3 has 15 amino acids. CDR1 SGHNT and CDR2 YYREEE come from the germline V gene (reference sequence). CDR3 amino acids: CAVLRGGRNTDTQYF. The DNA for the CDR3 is TGTGCCGTATTACGGGGGGGGCGGAACACAGATACGCAGTATTTT. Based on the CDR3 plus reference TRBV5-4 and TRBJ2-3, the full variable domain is ETGVTQSPTHLIKTRGQQVTLRCSSQSGHNTVSWYQQALGQGPQFIFQYYREEENGRGNFPPRFSGLQFPNYSSELNVNALELDDSALYLCAVLRGGRNTDTQYFGPGTRLTVL.

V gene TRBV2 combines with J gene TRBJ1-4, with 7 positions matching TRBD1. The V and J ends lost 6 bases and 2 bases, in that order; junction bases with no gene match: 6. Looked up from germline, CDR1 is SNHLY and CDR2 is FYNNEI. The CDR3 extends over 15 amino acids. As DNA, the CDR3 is TGTGCCAGCAGCGCTACAGGGGTCACTAATGAAAAACTGTTTTTT. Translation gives CASSATGVTNEKLFF.

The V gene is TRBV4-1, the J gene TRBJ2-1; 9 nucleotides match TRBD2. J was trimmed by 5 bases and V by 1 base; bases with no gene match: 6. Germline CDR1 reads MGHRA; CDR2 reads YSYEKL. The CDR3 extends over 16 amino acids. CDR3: CASSQALAGWNNEQFF. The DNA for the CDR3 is TGCGCCAGCAGCCAAGCCCTAGCGGGATGGAACAATGAGCAGTTCTTC.

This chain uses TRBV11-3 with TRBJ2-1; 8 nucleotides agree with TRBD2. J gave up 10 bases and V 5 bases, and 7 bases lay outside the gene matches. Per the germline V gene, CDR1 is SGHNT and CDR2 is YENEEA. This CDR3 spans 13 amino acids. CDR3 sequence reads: CASSPSLAGEQFF. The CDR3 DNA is TGTGCCAGCAGCCCGTCCTTAGCGGGAGAGCAGTTCTTC.